This TCR beta chain derives from a study of shared clonotypes between healthy human individuals. TCRdb keeps only in-frame clones here, not all; method: immunoSEQ multiplex PCR. The sample shows approximately 600,000 clones, around 95% of them seen only once. In this sample, this clone turned up once. CDR1 SGHTA and CDR2 FQGNSA come from the germline V gene. The CDR3 has 14 amino acids. Naivety among CD8 cells was defined by CD45RO negativity and positive CCR7 selection, thereby excluding terminally differentiated effector memory CD45RA+ cells. The chain is built from TRBV7-2 and TRBJ2-5; D possibly corresponds to TRBD1 (5 bases). The DNA end lines up better with TRBJ2-7; the J call may be wrong. The TCR was taken from a woman in her twenties or thirties in good health. The specimen was naive CD8+ T cells sorted from blood. The chain's CDR3 is CASSSRRGSYEQYF. In DNA, the CDR3 is TGTGCCAGCAGCTCTCGTAGGGGCTCCTACGAGCAGTACTTC.